This is a list of T cell receptor beta chains from one sample in a study of T cell responses to AZD1222 COVID-19 vaccine. Produced via immunoSEQ multiplex PCR; TCRdb's table is partial and in-frame only. The profile shows over 150,000 clones, 90% to 95% of them singletons. The sample in question was peripheral blood, obtained on day 0 of MenACWY control vaccination. The source of these receptors is an adult in good health. Each CDR3 is given with its conserved first and last residue. The D gene is left open where the match is weak. Part of the rows lack a size; the others show once, few, many or a class for expanded clones.

CDR3nt,CDR3aa,abundance,d_gene,len,j_gene,v_gene
TGCAGTGCTAGTGCTATGCGGACTACCCGCGGAACAGATACGCAGTATTTT,CSASAMRTTRGTDTQYF,-,-,17,TRBJ2-3,TRBV20-1
TGTGCCAGCAGCTTTAGCGGGAGGGGAGAGACCCAGTACTTC,CASSFSGRGETQYF,-,TRBD2,14,TRBJ2-5,TRBV5-4
TGTGCCGTCCTACTGGAGATTCATCGGACCCAGTACTTC,CAVLLEIHRTQYF,-,-,13,TRBJ2-5,TRBV5-8
TGTGCCAGCAGTGAGATGCCCGGGGAGCTGTTTTTT,CASSEMPGELFF,few,-,12,TRBJ2-2,TRBV2
TGTGCCAGCAGCGTAGGGTCCCTAAACACAGATACGCAGTATTTT,CASSVGSLNTDTQYF,-,-,15,TRBJ2-3,TRBV9
TGTGCCAGCAGCCTCGCCGGGATCGGAGCTGAAGCTTTCTTT,CASSLAGIGAEAFF,-,-,14,TRBJ1-1,TRBV11-1
TGTGCCAGCAGCCAAAGCGGCCAGTACCAAGAGACCCAGTACTTC,CASSQSGQYQETQYF,-,-,15,TRBJ2-5,TRBV4-2
TGCGCCAGCAGCTTTGGGGGAGGAGGTTACGAGCAGTACTTC,CASSFGGGGYEQYF,once,-,14,TRBJ2-7,TRBV5-1
TGTGCCACCAGTGACGGGTACACTGAAGCTTTCTTT,CATSDGYTEAFF,-,-,12,TRBJ1-1,TRBV24-1
TGTGCCAGCTCACCACCGGTTCAGGGAAGTACTGAAGCTTTCTTT,CASSPPVQGSTEAFF,-,-,15,TRBJ1-1,TRBV18
TGTGCCTGGAGACCGATGGGGGGGGAGCCCCAGCATTTT,CAWRPMGGEPQHF,once,-,13,TRBJ1-5,TRBV30
TGTGCCAGCAGTGAGGTGGGGGTGAACACTGAAGCTTTCTTT,CASSEVGVNTEAFF,-,-,14,TRBJ1-1,TRBV6-1
TGTGCCAGCAGCTTAATTAGACAGGGGGACAATGAGCAGTTCTTC,CASSLIRQGDNEQFF,-,TRBD1,15,TRBJ2-1,TRBV4-2
TGTGCCAGCAGCTCGGACGGGGTTGGGACAGATACGCAGTATTTT,CASSSDGVGTDTQYF,-,-,15,TRBJ2-3,TRBV7-2
TGTGCCAGCAGCTCCTTTCCGTCGGGACTAGCGGGAGGAGTGCGCACAGATACGCAGTATTTT,CASSSFPSGLAGGVRTDTQYF,-,TRBD2,21,TRBJ2-3,TRBV7-3
TGTGCCAGTTCATCCTTAGGGGATGAGCAGTTCTTC,CASSSLGDEQFF,-,-,12,TRBJ2-1,TRBV6-5
TGCGCCAGCAGCTTGGCCGACCCTACAGGGATCCCTGAAGCTTTCTTT,CASSLADPTGIPEAFF,-,-,16,TRBJ1-1,TRBV5-1
TGTGCCAGCAGACCAATAGCGAGCGACACCGGGGAGCTGTTTTTT,CASRPIASDTGELFF,-,-,15,TRBJ2-2,TRBV7-6
TGTGCCACCAGTGATTTTGGGACAGGGGGCCCCGGGGAGCTGTTTTTT,CATSDFGTGGPGELFF,-,TRBD1,16,TRBJ2-2,TRBV24-1
TGTGCCAGCAGCCCCCAGGGGGGCAGCAATCAGCCCCAGCATTTT,CASSPQGGSNQPQHF,-,TRBD1,15,TRBJ1-5,TRBV7-3
TGTGCCAGCTTTTCAACGAAACTAGCGGGAGGGCGAGGGAATACAGATACGCAGTATTTT,CASFSTKLAGGRGNTDTQYF,-,TRBD2,20,TRBJ2-3,TRBV27
TGTGCCAGCAGTTACCGAGTCTCCCTCCTCCTGGGTACGCAGTATTTT,CASSYRVSLLLGTQYF,-,-,16,TRBJ2-3,TRBV6-2/TRBV6-3
TGTGCCAGTGCTGTTACAGGGACGGAGACCCAGTACTTC,CASAVTGTETQYF,-,-,13,TRBJ2-5,TRBV19
TGCGCCAGCAGCTTGGCCTTAGGACAGGGACATGGCTACACCTTC,CASSLALGQGHGYTF,-,TRBD1,15,TRBJ1-2,TRBV5-1
TGTGCCAGCAGTACCGGGTCTGGAAACACCATATATTTT,CASSTGSGNTIYF,-,-,13,TRBJ1-3,TRBV27
TGTGCCAGCAGTTACGACGGAGGCAGGTCGAACACTGAAGCTTTCTTT,CASSYDGGRSNTEAFF,-,-,16,TRBJ1-1,TRBV6-5
TGTGCCAGCAGTTCCCTCTTTATCCGGAGGGATCAGCCCCAGCATTTT,CASSSLFIRRDQPQHF,-,-,16,TRBJ1-5,TRBV28
TGTGCCAGCAGTTCCCCCGGGGCGGAAGTTAGCTCCTACAATGAGCAGTTCTTC,CASSSPGAEVSSYNEQFF,once,-,18,TRBJ2-1,TRBV27